These 11 T cell receptor beta chains were all obtained from the same sample, sequenced in a study of blood T cells in healthy people across ages. Primed by a sample-barcoded 5' primer and a J-beta primer mix, a second PCR proceeded for roughly 7 to 12 cycles. TCRdb re-analysed the 5' RACE reads in MiXCR, keeping a single row per CDR3 protein. The table lists fewer than 800,000 distinct CDR3 sequences, around 48% of them singletons. The sample was blood. These receptors were taken from an older woman in good health.

The V and J genes are TRBV7-9 and TRBJ2-2; D gene uncertain. Germline assignment: CDR1 SEHNR and CDR2 FQNEAQ (reference sequence). This CDR3 is built from 14 residues. Trimming took off 7 bases at V and 3 bases at J, with 12 bases between the two ends. The CDR3 loop reads CASTDQTHTGELFF. CDR3 in DNA: TGTGCCAGCACCGATCAGACTCACACCGGGGAGCTGTTTTTT.

This clonotype has more than one count but fewer than ten. The chain carries TRBV7-2 and TRBJ2-5; 7 nucleotides agree with TRBD1. The end of the DNA aligns better with TRBJ2-7, so the J call may be wrong. The CDR3 consists of 14 residues. Germline V CDR1 and CDR2: SGHTA, FQGNSA. The CDR3: CTSSDNRGPHEQYF. The DNA for the CDR3 is TGTACCAGCAGCGATAACAGGGGTCCCCACGAGCAGTACTTC.

A few counts support this clonotype. This rearrangement joins TRBV20-1 to TRBJ2-7; tentatively, D is TRBD2 (6 bases). Germline CDR1 reads DFQATT; CDR2 reads SNEGSKA (reference sequence). The V end lost 3 bases, the J end lost 1 base, and 16 bases lay between the germline ends. The CDR3 totals 15 residues. CDR3 sequence (DNA): TGCAGTGCTAGCGTTGCGGGAACTCCTTCCTACGAGCAGTACTTC. It specifies CSASVAGTPSYEQYF.

This rearrangement joins TRBV3-1 to TRBJ2-2; maybe TRBD2 (5 bases). Deletions cut 3 bases from V and 5 bases from J, with 10 bases between. The CDR3 runs 14 residues. Germline CDR1 is LGHDT and CDR2 is YNNKEL (reference sequence). The CDR3 nucleotides read TGTGCCAGCAGCCAGATCTTAGCGACCGGGGAGCTGTTTTTT. Translated: CASSQILATGELFF.

The chain carries TRBV5-5 and TRBJ2-1; no definite D call. The ends were cut back, 4 bases at V and 4 bases at J, with 12 bases in the middle. The CDR3 sequence is 14 residues long. Germline V CDR1 and CDR2: SGHKS, YYEKEE (reference sequence). The CDR3 protein is CASSLRSAYNEQFF. In nucleotides, the CDR3 is TGTGCCAGCAGCCTGCGAAGCGCTTACAATGAGCAGTTCTTC.

This clonotype showed up many times. The rearrangement uses TRBV29-1 and TRBJ2-5; unclear D gene. Trimming shortened V by 7 bases and J by 2 bases, and 5 bases separated the two germline ends. The length of the CDR3 is 10 residues. Looked up from germline, CDR1 is SQVTM and CDR2 is ANQGSEA. The DNA of the CDR3 is TGCAGCGGGGGACAAGAGACCCAGTACTTC. Translating gives CSGGQETQYF.

The chain uses TRBV2 and TRBJ2-1; D may be TRBD2 (7 bases). This CDR3 comprises 11 residues. Germline-derived CDR1 and CDR2 are SNHLY and FYNNEI. V was clipped by 11 bases and J by 15 bases, with 20 bases between them. The CDR3 DNA reads TGTGCCGGTTTGACTAGCCGGGGGCTGTTCTTC. Its translation: CAGLTSRGLFF. The entire variable domain, with the rest obtained from reference TRBV2 and TRBJ2-1, is as follows: EPEVTQTPSHQVTQMGQEVILRCVPISNHLYFYWYRQILGQKVEFLVSFYNNEISEKSEIFDDQFSVERPDGSNFTLKIRSTKLEDSAMYFCAGLTSRGLFFGPGTRLTVL.

This clonotype was recorded once. This rearrangement joins TRBV4-3 to TRBJ2-7; D is unresolved. From germline, CDR1 is LGHNA and CDR2 YSLEER. This CDR3 comprises 15 residues. Trimming removed 4 bases from V and 1 base from J, with 14 bases in between. CDR3 sequence (DNA): TGCGCCAGCAGCCCCTCCAGGACGGGTTCCTACGAGCAGTACTTC. Protein sequence: CASSPSRTGSYEQYF.

The chain couples TRBV6-1 to TRBJ2-1; D gene unclear. The CDR3 is 11 amino acids. CDR1 and CDR2 from the germline V gene are MNHNS and SASEGT. V was shortened by 6 bases and J by 13 bases, with 13 bases between the two germline ends. The CDR3 sequence: CASSHKETQFF. The DNA for the CDR3 is TGTGCCAGCAGCCATAAGGAGACCCAGTTCTTC.

CDR3 residues: CAWNAGVSDTQYF. CDR3 nucleotides: TGTGCCTGGAACGCCGGAGTATCAGATACGCAGTATTTT. This chain uses TRBV30 with TRBJ2-3; D remains unclear. This CDR3 comprises 13 residues. Germline V gene sequence: CDR1 GTSNPN, CDR2 SVGIG (reference sequence). V was clipped by 4 bases and J by 4 bases, with 12 bases between them.

Concerning this clonotype itself: A read error may account for a junction end that differs from germline. The chain is built from TRBV7-2 and TRBJ1-6; 7 positions agree with TRBD1. Germline loops: CDR1 SGHTA, CDR2 FQGNSA. This CDR3 spans 15 amino acids. The CDR3 spells CASSSSGQYNSPLHF. The CDR3 nucleotides read TGCGCCAGCAGCTCCTCGGGACAGTATAATTCACCCCTCCACTTT.